This is a list of T cell receptor beta chains from one sample in a study of blood T cell repertoires in COVID-19. The assay was immunoSEQ multiplex PCR, and TCRdb's table has in-frame clones only and misses some. Of under 300,000 clones in the sample, 60% to 75% are singletons; the top ten hold around 3.2%. The sequenced sample was peripheral blood. The origin of the receptors is a woman older than 75 with acute or convalescent COVID-19. The conserved cysteine and the conserved F or W are not part of the CDR3 here. The order of the fields is CDR3 protein, clone size, V gene. Rows give clone size only sometimes, using once, few, many, or a class for an expanded clone.

cdr3_aa: ASSFGGFRYNEQF; clone_size: once; v_call: TRBV11-1
cdr3_aa: AISGGLAGVVSTDTQY; clone_size: .; v_call: TRBV10-3
cdr3_aa: ASSLAAGVGETQY; clone_size: few; v_call: TRBV7-2
cdr3_aa: ASSLRTEAF; clone_size: few; v_call: TRBV28
cdr3_aa: ATSSRQYTEAF; clone_size: .; v_call: TRBV15
cdr3_aa: ASSLRDRNTGELF; clone_size: .; v_call: TRBV5-4
cdr3_aa: ASSLAGSTIY; clone_size: .; v_call: TRBV7-9
cdr3_aa: ASSLGRVYGYT; clone_size: .; v_call: TRBV7-8
cdr3_aa: ASSMGDRTTGNTIY; clone_size: .; v_call: TRBV19
cdr3_aa: ASSRRSDYYGYT; clone_size: .; v_call: TRBV19
cdr3_aa: ASGTSGSYEQY; clone_size: .; v_call: TRBV10-2
cdr3_aa: ASSISGSDTQY; clone_size: .; v_call: TRBV19
cdr3_aa: ASSQDLHYGYT; clone_size: .; v_call: TRBV4-3
cdr3_aa: ASSLGGTGGSPLH; clone_size: .; v_call: TRBV7-9
cdr3_aa: ASSRAGGPVNEQF; clone_size: .; v_call: TRBV23-1
cdr3_aa: ASSYQAARNEQF; clone_size: .; v_call: TRBV6-5
cdr3_aa: ATLRTVVSYEQY; clone_size: .; v_call: TRBV2
cdr3_aa: ASKRLAETYNEQF; clone_size: .; v_call: TRBV5-1
cdr3_aa: ASSYRSSGANTGELF; clone_size: once; v_call: TRBV6-2/TRBV6-3
cdr3_aa: ASSIVPNRGGYT; clone_size: once; v_call: TRBV6-2/TRBV6-3
cdr3_aa: ASSPWTSGTGELF; clone_size: .; v_call: TRBV7-2
cdr3_aa: ASTPIHGLLGGTEAF; clone_size: .; v_call: TRBV11-2
cdr3_aa: AGERAQGANNSPLH; clone_size: .; v_call: TRBV2
cdr3_aa: ASSTLRGGTDTQY; clone_size: few; v_call: TRBV7-6
cdr3_aa: ASSSPGGSYNEQF; clone_size: .; v_call: TRBV28
cdr3_aa: ASSQVVQGGGELF; clone_size: .; v_call: TRBV4-2
cdr3_aa: ASSQEQYTEAF; clone_size: few; v_call: TRBV3-1/TRBV3-2
cdr3_aa: ASSLRQGGATEAF; clone_size: .; v_call: TRBV7-3
cdr3_aa: ASSRGRGSEQF; clone_size: .; v_call: TRBV6-5
cdr3_aa: ASSPSGGNGVEQF; clone_size: .; v_call: TRBV6-4
cdr3_aa: ASSYAGVQPQH; clone_size: .; v_call: TRBV6-5